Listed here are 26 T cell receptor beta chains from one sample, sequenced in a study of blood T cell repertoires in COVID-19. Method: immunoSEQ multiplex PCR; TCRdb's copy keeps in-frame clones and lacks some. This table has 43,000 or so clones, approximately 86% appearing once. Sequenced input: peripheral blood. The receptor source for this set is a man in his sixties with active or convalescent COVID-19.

CDR3 in amino acids: CASSVTQANYEQYF. The CDR3 bases are TGTGCCAGCAGTGTAACTCAAGCCAACTACGAGCAGTACTTC. The chain combines TRBV2 with TRBJ2-7; D call uncertain. The CDR3 covers 14 residues. V was shortened by 4 bases and J by 3 bases, with 13 bases between the two germline ends. Germline CDR1 reads SNHLY; CDR2 reads FYNNEI.

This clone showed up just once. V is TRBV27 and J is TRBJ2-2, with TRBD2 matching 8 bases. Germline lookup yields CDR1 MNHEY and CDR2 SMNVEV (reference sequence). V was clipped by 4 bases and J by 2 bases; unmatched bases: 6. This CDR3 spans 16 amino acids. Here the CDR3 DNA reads TGTGCCAGCAGTTCGCGACTAGCGCCTAACACCGGGGAGCTGTTTTTT. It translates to CASSSRLAPNTGELFF.

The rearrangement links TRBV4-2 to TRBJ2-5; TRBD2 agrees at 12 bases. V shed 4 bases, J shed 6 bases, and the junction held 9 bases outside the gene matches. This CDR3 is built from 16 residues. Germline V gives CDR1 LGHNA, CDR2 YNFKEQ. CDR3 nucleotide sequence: TGTGCCAGCAGCCCTTCCCCGCTAGCGGGGGGGCAGACCCAGTACTTC. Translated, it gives CASSPSPLAGGQTQYF.

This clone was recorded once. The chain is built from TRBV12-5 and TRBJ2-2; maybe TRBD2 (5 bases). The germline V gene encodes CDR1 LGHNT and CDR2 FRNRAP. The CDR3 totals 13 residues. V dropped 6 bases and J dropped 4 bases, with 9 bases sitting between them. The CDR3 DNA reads TGTGCTAGTGGGGAGGTTTCCACCGGGGAGCTGTTTTTT. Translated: CASGEVSTGELFF.

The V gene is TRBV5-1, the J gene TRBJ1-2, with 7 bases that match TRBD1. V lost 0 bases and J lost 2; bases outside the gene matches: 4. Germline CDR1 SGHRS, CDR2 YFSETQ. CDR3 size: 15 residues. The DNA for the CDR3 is TGCGCCAGCAGCTTGGGACAGGGAAAAAACTATGGCTACACCTTC. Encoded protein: CASSLGQGKNYGYTF.

CDR3 sequence (DNA): TGTGCCTGGAACGGGAACACTGAAGCTTTCTTT. This gives the protein CAWNGNTEAFF. The V call is TRBV30, the J call TRBJ1-1; D unclear. Trimming stripped 4 bases from V and 1 base from J, with 4 bases between. The germline CDR1 and CDR2 sequences are GTSNPN and SVGIG (reference sequence). This CDR3 comprises 11 residues.

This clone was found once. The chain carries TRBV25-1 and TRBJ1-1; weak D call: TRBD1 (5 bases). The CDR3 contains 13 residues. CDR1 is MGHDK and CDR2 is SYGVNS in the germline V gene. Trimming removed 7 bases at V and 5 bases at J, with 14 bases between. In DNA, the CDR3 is TGTGCCAGCATAGGCAGGGAAAGAACTGAAGCTTTCTTT. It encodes CASIGRERTEAFF.

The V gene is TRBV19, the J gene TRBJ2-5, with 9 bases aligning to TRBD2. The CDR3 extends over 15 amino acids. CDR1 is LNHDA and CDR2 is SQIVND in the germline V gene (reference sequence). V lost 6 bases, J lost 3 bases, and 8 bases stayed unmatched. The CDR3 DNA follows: TGTGCCAGTAGCATCGGGGCTAGCGGGGAAGAGACCCAGTACTTC. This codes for CASSIGASGEETQYF.

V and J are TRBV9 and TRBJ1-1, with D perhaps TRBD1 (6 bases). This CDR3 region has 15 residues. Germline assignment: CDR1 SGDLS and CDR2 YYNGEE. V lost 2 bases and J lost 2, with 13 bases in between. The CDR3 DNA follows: TGTGCCAGCAGCGTTACCCCAGGGGTCAACACTGAAGCTTTCTTT. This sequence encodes CASSVTPGVNTEAFF.

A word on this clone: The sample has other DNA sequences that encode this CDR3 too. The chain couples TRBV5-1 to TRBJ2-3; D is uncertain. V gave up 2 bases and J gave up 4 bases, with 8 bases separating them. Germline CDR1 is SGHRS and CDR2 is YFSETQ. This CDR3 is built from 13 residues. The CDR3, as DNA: TGCGCCAGCAGCTTTGGTGAGGCAGATACGCAGTATTTT. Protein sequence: CASSFGEADTQYF.

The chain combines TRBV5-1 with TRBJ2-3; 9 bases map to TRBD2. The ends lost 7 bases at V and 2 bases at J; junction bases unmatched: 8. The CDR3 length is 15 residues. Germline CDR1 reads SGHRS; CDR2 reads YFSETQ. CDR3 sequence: CASGRGGATTDTQYF. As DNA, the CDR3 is TGCGCCAGCGGGCGGGGGGGAGCTACCACAGATACGCAGTATTTT.

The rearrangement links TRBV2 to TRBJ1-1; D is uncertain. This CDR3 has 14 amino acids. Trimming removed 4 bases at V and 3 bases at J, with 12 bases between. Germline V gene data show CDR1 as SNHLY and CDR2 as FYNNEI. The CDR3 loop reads CASSGTFEYTEAFF. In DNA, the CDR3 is TGTGCCAGCAGTGGCACTTTCGAATACACTGAAGCTTTCTTT.

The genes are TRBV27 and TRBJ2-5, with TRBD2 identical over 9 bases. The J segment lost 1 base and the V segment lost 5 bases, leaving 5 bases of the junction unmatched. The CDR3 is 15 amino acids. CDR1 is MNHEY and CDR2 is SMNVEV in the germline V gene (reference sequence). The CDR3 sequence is CASSPRLAAQETQYF. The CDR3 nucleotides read TGTGCCAGCAGTCCCCGACTAGCGGCCCAAGAGACCCAGTACTTC.

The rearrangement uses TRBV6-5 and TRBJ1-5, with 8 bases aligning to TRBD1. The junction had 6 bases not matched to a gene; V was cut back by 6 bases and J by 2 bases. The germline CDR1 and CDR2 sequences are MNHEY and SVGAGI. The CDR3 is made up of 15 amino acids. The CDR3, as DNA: TGTGCCAGCAGCAGGACAGGGAGGCGCAATCAGCCCCAGCATTTT. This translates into CASSRTGRRNQPQHF.

This chain's CDR3 is CASSSGLAPNTGELFF. In DNA, the CDR3 is TGTGCCAGCAGTTCAGGACTAGCCCCGAACACCGGGGAGCTGTTTTTT. The rearrangement links TRBV6-6 to TRBJ2-2, with TRBD2 identical over 8 bases. J gave up 0 bases and V 4 bases, and 4 bases lay outside the gene matches. The CDR3 length is 16 residues. Germline CDR1 is MNHNY and CDR2 is SVGAGI (reference sequence).

Written as DNA, the CDR3 is TGTGCCAGCAGCCTTGAGGGTCCCACAATTGGGACCGGGGAGCTGTTTTTT. Translated: CASSLEGPTIGTGELFF. The V gene is TRBV7-3, the J gene TRBJ2-2, with a possible D match to TRBD2 (5 bases). V shed 5 bases and J shed 5 bases, with 21 bases lying between them. The CDR3 spans 17 residues. Germline CDR1 is SGHTA and CDR2 is FQGTGA.

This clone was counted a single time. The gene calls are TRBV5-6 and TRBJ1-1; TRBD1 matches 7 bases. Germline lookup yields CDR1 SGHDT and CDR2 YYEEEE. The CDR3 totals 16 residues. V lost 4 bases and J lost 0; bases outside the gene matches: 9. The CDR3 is CASSPLGQTMNTEAFF. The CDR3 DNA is TGTGCCAGCAGCCCCTTGGGACAGACCATGAACACTGAAGCTTTCTTT.

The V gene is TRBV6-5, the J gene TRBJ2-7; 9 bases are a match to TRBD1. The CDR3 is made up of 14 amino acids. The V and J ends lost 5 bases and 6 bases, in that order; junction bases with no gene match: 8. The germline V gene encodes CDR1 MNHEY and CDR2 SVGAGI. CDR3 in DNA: TGTGCCAGCAGTACAAGGACAGGGGAAGTCGAGCAGTACTTC. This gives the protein CASSTRTGEVEQYF.

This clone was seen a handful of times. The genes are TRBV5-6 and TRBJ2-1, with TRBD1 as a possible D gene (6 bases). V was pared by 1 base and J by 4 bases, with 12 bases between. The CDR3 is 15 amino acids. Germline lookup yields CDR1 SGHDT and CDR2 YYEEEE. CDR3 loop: CASSLFQTGYNEQFF. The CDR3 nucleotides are TGTGCCAGCAGCTTGTTCCAAACAGGGTACAATGAGCAGTTCTTC.

CDR3 protein: CASGGALGTDTQYF. In DNA form, the CDR3 reads TGTGCCTCAGGCGGGGCGTTGGGCACAGATACGCAGTATTTT. This chain links TRBV2 with TRBJ2-3, with D possibly matching TRBD2 (6 bases). V was trimmed by 11 bases and J by 1 base, leaving 16 bases between them. The germline V gene encodes CDR1 SNHLY and CDR2 FYNNEI. CDR3 length: 14 residues.

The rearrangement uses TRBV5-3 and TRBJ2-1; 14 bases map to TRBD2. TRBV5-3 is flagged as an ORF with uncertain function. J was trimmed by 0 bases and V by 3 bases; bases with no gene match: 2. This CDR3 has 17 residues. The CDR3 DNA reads TGTGCCAGAAGCTGGGGACTAGCGGGGGCCTCCTACAATGAGCAGTTCTTC. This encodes CARSWGLAGASYNEQFF.

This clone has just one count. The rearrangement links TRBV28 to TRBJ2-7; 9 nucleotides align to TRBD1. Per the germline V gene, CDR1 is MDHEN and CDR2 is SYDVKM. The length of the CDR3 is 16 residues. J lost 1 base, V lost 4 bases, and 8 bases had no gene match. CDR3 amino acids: CASSSLTGTGSYEQYF. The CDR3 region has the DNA TGTGCCAGCAGTTCCCTAACCGGGACAGGGTCCTACGAGCAGTACTTC.

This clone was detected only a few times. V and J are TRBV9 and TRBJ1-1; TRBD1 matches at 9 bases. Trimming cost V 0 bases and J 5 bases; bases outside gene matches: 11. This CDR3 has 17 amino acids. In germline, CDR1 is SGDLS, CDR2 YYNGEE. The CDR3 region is CASSVGPQQGAWTEAFF. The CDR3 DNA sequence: TGTGCCAGCAGCGTAGGCCCTCAACAGGGGGCCTGGACTGAAGCTTTCTTT.

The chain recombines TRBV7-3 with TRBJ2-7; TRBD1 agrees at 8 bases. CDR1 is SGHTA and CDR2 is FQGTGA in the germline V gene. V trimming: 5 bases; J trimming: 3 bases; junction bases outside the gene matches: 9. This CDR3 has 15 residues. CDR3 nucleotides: TGTGCCAGCAGCCTTAAGACCGGACAGGGCTACGAGCAGTACTTC. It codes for CASSLKTGQGYEQYF.

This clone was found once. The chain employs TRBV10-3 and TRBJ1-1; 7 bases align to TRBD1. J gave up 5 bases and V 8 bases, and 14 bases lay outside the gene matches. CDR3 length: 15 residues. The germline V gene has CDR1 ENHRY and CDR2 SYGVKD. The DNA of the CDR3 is TGTGCCATCCGGAAAGACAGGGAGTTGGATACTGAAGCTTTCTTT. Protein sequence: CAIRKDRELDTEAFF.

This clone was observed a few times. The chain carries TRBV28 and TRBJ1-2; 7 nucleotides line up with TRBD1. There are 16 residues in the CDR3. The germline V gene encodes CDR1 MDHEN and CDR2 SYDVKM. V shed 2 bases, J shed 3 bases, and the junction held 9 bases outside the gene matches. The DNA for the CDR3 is TGTGCCAGCAGTTTAAAGCGAGACAGGGAAGACTATGGCTACACCTTC. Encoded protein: CASSLKRDREDYGYTF.